This TCR beta chain is drawn from a study of cytomegalovirus exposure and HLA in healthy donors. Study-level results: Analyses of presence and absence presupposed an approximately uniform sequencing depth across donors. Segments of the TCR beta V type were, in most cases, productive about 90% or about 30% of the time in an earlier analysis.

PCR involved 60 Vbeta and 13 Jbeta primers. Here immunoSEQ multiplex PCR was the method, and the copy in TCRdb shows in-frame clones only, minus some. This sample carries some 110,000 clones, about 69% of them seen once, and the ten largest clones take 1.3%. Germline values: CDR1 MDHEN, CDR2 SYDVKM. The CDR3 contains 19 residues. V lost 3 bases, J lost 4 bases, and 15 bases stayed unmatched. Concerning this clone itself: Its antigen is unknown.

This chain joins TRBV28 and TRBJ2-3; 11 bases map to TRBD2. The TCR was taken from a man in his forties in good health and CMV-seronegative. Sequenced sample: PBMCs. CDR3 sequence reads: CASSFVMGLAGGGADTQYF. The CDR3 nucleotides read TGTGCCAGCAGTTTCGTCATGGGGCTAGCGGGAGGAGGGGCAGATACGCAGTATTTT.